This T cell receptor (beta chain) was recorded in a study of siplizumab effects on memory and regulatory T cells (dated by TCRdb to the late 2010s). In terms of the full investigation: The study looked at the effect of siplizumab, an anti-CD2 antibody, on alloreactive T-cell subsets in allogeneic mixed lymphocyte reactions made from human PBMCs. Broad study findings and their caveats: Siplizumab significantly reduced the cumulative frequency of alloreactive sequences traceable to unstimulated CD4+ memory T cells. Among mappable alloreactive CD4+ clones, the Treg-derived fraction averaged approximately 66% with siplizumab versus approximately 27% in control reactions. About 75-96% of proliferating CD4+ or CD8+ clones could not be given a naive or memory phenotype. Whether proliferating Tregs from siplizumab cultures actually had suppressive function was not functionally confirmed. Greater diversity appeared to be present in unstimulated naive T cells than in memory T cells, and a substantial contribution to the alloresponse seemed to be made by naive cells. Because sequences at frequencies below about 10^-5 were poorly captured, only a minor fraction of alloreactive clones could be mapped back to unstimulated subsets.

Sorted unstimulated T cells, along with proliferating T cells recovered from mixed lymphocyte reactions, underwent TCRbeta CDR3 sequencing. Fresh whole blood from ten HLA-typed healthy donors was used as the source from which PBMCs were isolated. Unstimulated CD4+ non-regulatory T cells were FACS-sorted to map the origin of alloreactive clones. This clone has just one count. The antigen it recognizes is unknown. Per-base quality was not reported, and no clone a single base away is much larger than it. Via the germline V gene, CDR1 is MGHDK and CDR2 SYGVNS. From its cysteine to its phenylalanine, the CDR3 spans 15 amino acids. Here the CDR3 DNA is all that survives: 45 bases in frame from base 1. Trimming at the junction amounts to 3 bases on V and 5 bases on J, and the germline ends lie 16 bases apart. Libraries were constructed by the immunoSEQ multiplex PCR assay. Each sample had roughly 90,000 TCR templates assayed by the deep sequencing platform. Genomic DNA extracted from sorted T cells was used for TCRbeta CDR3 sequencing. Concerning the study's data processing: The R programming language was used for clonal analysis of TCRbeta CDR3 data. Alloreactive CD4+ and CD8+ clones were identified by comparing unstimulated samples to CFSE-low samples taken after the reaction. Regulatory or non-regulatory origin of alloreactive CD4+ clones was assigned by matching sequences to the sorted unstimulated Treg and non-Treg repertoires. The source is immuneACCESS, and TCRdb retained only in-frame sequences with V and J called. Part of the clones is not carried over; for the studies checked, unresolved V genes explain less than half of this, and the remainder is unexplained. V, J and clone size derive from that table, while D and trimming were established from the DNA sequence. For this sample there are 100,000 or so clones; nearly 95% appear just once. Around 12% of the sample is taken by the ten largest.

The receptor comes from a human donor in good health. The rearranged chain carries TRBV25-1 and TRBJ1-1; a tentative D match to TRBD1 spans 5 bases. Material for sequencing was non-Treg CD4+ T cells sorted from blood. What this sample's cell subset or site label stands for: FACS-sorted unstimulated CD4+ non-regulatory T cells. The nucleotide sequence reads TGTGCCAGCAGTGATAGCCCGGGAGGGGCGACTGAAGCTTTCTTT. Translated, it reads CASSDSPGGATEAFF.